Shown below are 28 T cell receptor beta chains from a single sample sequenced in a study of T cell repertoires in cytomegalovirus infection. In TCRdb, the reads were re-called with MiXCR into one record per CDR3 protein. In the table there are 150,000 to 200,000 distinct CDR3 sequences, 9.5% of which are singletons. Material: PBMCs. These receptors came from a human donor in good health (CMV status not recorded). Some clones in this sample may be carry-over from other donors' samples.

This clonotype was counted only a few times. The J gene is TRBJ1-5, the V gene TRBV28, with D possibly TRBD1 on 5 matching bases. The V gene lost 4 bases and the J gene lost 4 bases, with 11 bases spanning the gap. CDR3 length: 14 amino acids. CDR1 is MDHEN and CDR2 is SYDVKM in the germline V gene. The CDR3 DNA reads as TGTGCCAGCAGTTCCCTTAGGGGAAATCAGCCCCAGCATTTT. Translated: CASSSLRGNQPQHF.

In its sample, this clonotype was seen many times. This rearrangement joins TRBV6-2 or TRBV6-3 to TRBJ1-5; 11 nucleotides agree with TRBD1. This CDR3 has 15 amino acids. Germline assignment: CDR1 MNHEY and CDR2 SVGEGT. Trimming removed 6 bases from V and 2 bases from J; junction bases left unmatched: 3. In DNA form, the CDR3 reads TGTGCCAGCAGAGGACAGGGGGCCGGCAATCAGCCCCAGCATTTT. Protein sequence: CASRGQGAGNQPQHF.

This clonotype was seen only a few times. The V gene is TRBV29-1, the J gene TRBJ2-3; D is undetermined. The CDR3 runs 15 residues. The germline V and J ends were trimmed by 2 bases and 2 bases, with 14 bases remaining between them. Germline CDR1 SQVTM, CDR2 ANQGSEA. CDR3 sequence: CSVEHTPEDTDTQYF. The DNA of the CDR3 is TGCAGCGTTGAACACACCCCCGAGGACACAGATACGCAGTATTTT.

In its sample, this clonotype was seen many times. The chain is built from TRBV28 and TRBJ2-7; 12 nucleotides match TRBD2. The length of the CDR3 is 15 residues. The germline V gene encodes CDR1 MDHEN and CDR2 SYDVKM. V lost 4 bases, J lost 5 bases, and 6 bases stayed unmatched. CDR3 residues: CASSSQTSGSNEQYF. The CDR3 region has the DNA TGTGCCAGCAGTTCCCAGACTAGCGGGAGTAACGAGCAGTACTTC.

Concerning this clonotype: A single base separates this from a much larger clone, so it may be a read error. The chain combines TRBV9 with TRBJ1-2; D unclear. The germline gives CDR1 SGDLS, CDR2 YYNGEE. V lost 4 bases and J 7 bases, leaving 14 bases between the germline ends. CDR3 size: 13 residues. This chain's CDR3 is CASSRAELCGYTF. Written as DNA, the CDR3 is TGTGCCAGCAGCCGAGCAGAACTCTGTGGCTACACCTTC.

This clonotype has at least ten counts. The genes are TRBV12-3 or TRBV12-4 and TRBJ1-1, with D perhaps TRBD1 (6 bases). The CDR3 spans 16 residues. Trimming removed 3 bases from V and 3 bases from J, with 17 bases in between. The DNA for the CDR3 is TGTGCCAGCAGTTTGCAGGGCACAGGGCGGGACACTGAAGCTTTCTTT. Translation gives CASSLQGTGRDTEAFF.

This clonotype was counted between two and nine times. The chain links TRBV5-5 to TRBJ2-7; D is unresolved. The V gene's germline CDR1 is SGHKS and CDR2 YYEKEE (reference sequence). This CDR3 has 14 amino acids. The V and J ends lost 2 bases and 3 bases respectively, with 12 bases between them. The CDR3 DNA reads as TGTGCCAGCAGCTTTTCGGCAGGAAACTACGAGCAGTACTTC. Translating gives CASSFSAGNYEQYF.

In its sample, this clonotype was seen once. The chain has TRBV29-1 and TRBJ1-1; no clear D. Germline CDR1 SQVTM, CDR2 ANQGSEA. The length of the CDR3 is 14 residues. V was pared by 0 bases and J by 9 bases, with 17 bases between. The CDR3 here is CSVEDPAGGLKAFF. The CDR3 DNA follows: TGCAGCGTTGAAGATCCGGCTGGCGGGTTGAAAGCTTTCTTT.

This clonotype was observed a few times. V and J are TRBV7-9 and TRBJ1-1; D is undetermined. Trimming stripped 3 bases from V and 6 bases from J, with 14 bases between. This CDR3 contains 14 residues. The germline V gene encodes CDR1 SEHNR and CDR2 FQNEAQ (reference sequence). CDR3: CASSFVEAVAEAFF. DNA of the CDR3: TGTGCCAGCAGCTTCGTGGAAGCGGTTGCTGAAGCTTTCTTT.

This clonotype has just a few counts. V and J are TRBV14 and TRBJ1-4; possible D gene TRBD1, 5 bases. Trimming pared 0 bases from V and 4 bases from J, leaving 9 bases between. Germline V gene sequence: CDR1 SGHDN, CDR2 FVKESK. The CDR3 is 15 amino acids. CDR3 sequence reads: CASSQESGLNEKLFF. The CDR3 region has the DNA TGTGCCAGCAGCCAAGAATCAGGGCTTAATGAAAAACTGTTTTTT.

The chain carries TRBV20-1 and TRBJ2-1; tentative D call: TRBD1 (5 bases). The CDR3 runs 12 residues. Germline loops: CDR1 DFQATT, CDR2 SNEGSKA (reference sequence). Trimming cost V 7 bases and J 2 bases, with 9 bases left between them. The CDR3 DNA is TGCAGTGGAACAGGACCCTACAATGAGCAGTTCTTC. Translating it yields CSGTGPYNEQFF.

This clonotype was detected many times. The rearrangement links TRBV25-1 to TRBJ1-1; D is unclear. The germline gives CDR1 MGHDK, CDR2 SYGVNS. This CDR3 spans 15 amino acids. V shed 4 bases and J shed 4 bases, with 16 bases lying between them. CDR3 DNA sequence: TGTGCCAGCAGTGCATATGGCGGGATCGGCACTGAAGCTTTCTTT. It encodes CASSAYGGIGTEAFF.

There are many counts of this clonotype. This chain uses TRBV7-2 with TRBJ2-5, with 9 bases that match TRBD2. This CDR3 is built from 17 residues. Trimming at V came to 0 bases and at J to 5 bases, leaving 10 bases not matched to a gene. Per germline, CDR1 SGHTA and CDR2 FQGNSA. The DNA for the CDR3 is TGTGCCAGCAGCTTAGCTAGCGGGAGTATGTCTGGGGAGACCCAGTACTTC. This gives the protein CASSLASGSMSGETQYF.

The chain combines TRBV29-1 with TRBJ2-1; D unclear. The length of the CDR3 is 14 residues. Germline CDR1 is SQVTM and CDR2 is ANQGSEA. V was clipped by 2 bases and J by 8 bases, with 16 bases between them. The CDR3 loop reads CSVERSNGGDEQFF. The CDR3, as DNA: TGCAGCGTTGAACGGTCCAACGGCGGCGATGAGCAGTTCTTC.

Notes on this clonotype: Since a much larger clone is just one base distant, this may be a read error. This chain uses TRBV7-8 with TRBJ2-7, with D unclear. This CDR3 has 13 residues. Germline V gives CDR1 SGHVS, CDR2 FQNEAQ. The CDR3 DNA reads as TGTGTCAGCAGTCTAAAAAAAGGTCTCGAGCAGTACTTC. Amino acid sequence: CVSSLKKGLEQYF.

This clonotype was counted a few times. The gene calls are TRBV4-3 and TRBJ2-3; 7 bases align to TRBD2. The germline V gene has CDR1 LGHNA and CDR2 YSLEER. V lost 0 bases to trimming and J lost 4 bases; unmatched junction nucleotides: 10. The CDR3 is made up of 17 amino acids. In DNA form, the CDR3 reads TGCGCCAGCAGCCAAGATTCCAACGGGGGGAGCTCAGATACGCAGTATTTT. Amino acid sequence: CASSQDSNGGSSDTQYF.

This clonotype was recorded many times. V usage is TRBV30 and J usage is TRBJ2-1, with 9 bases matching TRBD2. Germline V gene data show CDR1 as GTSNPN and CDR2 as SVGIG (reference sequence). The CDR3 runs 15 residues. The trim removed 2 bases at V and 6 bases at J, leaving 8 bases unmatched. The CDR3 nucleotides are TGTGCCTGGAGTTCCGGGACTAGCTATTTCAATGAGCAGTTCTTC. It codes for CAWSSGTSYFNEQFF.

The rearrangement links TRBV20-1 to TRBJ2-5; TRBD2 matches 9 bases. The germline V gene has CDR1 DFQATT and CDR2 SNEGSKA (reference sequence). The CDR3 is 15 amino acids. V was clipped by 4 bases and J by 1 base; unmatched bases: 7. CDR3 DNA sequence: TGCAGTGCTAATGTGGCTAGCGGGATCCAAGAGACCCAGTACTTC. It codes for CSANVASGIQETQYF.

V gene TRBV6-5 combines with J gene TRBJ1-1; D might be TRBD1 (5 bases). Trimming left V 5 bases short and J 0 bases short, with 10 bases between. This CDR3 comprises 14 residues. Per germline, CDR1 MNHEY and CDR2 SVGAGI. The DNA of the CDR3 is TGTGCCAGCAGTCCACAGGCCATGAACACTGAAGCTTTCTTT. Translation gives CASSPQAMNTEAFF.

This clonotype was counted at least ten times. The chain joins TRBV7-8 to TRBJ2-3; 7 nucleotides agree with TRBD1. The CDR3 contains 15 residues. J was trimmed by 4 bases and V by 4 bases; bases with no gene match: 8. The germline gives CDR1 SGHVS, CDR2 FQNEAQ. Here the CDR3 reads CASSSNRGGADTQYF. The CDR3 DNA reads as TGTGCCAGCAGCTCTAACAGGGGTGGCGCAGATACGCAGTATTTT.

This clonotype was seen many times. The CDR3 is CASSPNVGGRSYQPQHF. The CDR3, as DNA: TGTGCCAGCAGCCCCAATGTGGGGGGGCGCAGCTATCAGCCCCAGCATTTT. The chain has TRBV7-2 and TRBJ1-5; a possible D gene is TRBD1 (6 bases). Germline-derived CDR1 and CDR2 are SGHTA and FQGNSA. Trimming shortened V by 5 bases and J by 5 bases, and 22 bases separated the two germline ends. This CDR3 has 17 amino acids.

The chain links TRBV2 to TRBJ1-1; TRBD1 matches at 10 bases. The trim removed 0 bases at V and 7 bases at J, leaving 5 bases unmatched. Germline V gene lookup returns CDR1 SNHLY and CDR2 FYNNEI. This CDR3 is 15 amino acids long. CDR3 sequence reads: CASSEAGTGAVEAFF. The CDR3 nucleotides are TGTGCCAGCAGTGAAGCCGGGACAGGGGCGGTTGAAGCTTTCTTT.

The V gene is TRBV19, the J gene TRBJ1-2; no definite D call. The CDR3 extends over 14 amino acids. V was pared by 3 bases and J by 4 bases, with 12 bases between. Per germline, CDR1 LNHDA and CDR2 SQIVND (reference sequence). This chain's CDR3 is CASSIEGGGYGYTF. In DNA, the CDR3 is TGTGCCAGTAGTATTGAGGGAGGCGGCTATGGCTACACCTTC.

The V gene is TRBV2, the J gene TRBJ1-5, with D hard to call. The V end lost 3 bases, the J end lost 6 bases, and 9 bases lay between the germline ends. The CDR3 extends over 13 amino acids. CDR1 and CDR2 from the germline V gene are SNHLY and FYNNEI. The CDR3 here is CASSDNARQPQHF. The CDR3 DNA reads TGTGCCAGCAGTGATAATGCCCGTCAGCCCCAGCATTTT.

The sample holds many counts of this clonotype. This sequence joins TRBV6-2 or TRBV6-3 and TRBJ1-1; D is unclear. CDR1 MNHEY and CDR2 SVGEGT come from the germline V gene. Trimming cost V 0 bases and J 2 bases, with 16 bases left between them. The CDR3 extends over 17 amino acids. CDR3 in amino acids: CASSYSPGFDLNTEAFF. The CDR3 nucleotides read TGTGCCAGCAGTTACTCGCCAGGATTTGATCTAAACACTGAAGCTTTCTTT.

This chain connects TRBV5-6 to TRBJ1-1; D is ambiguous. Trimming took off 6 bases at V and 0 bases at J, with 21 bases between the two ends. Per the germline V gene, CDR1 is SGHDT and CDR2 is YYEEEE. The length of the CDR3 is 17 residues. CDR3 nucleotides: TGTGCCAGCATCTCCAATGGTGGGTTCGGGATGAACACTGAAGCTTTCTTT. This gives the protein CASISNGGFGMNTEAFF.

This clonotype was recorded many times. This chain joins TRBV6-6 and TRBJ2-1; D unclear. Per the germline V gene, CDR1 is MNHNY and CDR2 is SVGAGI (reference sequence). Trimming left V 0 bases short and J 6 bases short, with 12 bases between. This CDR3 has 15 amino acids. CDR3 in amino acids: CASSYSMGLGNEQFF. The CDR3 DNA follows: TGTGCCAGCAGTTACTCGATGGGCCTGGGCAATGAGCAGTTCTTC.

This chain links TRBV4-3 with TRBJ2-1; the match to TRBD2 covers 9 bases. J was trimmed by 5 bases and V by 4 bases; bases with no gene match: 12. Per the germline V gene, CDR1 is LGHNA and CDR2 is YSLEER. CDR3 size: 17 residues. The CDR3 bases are TGCGCCAGCAGCCTAACCAGGGGACTAGCCCCTAACAATGAGCAGTTCTTC. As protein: CASSLTRGLAPNNEQFF.